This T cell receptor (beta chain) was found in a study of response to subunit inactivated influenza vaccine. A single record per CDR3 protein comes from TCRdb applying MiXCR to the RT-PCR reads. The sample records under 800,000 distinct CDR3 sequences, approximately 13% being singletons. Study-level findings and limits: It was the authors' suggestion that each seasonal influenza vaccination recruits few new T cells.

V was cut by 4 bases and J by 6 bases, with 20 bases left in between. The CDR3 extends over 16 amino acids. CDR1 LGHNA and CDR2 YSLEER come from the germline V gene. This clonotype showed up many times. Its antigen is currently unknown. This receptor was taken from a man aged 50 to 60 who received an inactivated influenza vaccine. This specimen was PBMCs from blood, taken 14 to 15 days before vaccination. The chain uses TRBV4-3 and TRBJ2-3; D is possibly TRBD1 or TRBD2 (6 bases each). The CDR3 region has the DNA TGCGCCAGCAGCCGCACGGGGGCGCGAGTAGGGGATACGCAGTATTTT. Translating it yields CASSRTGARVGDTQYF.